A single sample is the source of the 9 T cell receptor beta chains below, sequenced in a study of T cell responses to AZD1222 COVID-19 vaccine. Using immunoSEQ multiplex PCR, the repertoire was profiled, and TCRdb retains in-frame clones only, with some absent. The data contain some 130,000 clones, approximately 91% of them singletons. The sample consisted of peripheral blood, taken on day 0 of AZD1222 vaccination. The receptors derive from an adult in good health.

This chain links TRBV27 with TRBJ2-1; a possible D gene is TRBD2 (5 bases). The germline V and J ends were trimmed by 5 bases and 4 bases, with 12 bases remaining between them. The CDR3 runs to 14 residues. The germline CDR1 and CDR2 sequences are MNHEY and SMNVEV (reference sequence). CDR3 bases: TGTGCCAGCAGTACCCCTAGCTTGTACAATGAGCAGTTCTTC. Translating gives CASSTPSLYNEQFF.

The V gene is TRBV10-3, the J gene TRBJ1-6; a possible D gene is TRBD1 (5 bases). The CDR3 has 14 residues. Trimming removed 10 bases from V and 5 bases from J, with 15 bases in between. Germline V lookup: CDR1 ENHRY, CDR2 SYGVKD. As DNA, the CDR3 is TGTGCCACGAGGGTGGGACGGGATAATTCACCCCTCCACTTT. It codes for CATRVGRDNSPLHF.

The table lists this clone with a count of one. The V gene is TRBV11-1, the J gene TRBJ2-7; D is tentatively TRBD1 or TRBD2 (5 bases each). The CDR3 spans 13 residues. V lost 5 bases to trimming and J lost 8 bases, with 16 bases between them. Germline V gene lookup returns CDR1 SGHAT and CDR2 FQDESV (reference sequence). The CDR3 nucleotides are TGTGCCAGCAGCCCCGGGACGGACCTACAGCAGTACTTC. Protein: CASSPGTDLQQYF.

CDR3 loop: CSVPPPGQGVTGELFF. CDR3 DNA sequence: TGCAGCGTCCCCCCACCGGGACAGGGGGTAACCGGGGAGCTGTTTTTT. The V gene is TRBV29-1, the J gene TRBJ2-2; 11 positions agree with TRBD1. Germline assignment: CDR1 SQVTM and CDR2 ANQGSEA. The ends lost 6 bases at V and 5 bases at J; junction bases unmatched: 11. This CDR3 has 16 amino acids.

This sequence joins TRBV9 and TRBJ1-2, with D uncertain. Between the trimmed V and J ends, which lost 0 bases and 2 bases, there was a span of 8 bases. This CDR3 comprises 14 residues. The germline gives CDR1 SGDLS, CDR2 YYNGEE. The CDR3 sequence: CASSVDMGNYGYTF. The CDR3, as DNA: TGTGCCAGCAGCGTAGATATGGGGAACTATGGCTACACCTTC.

CDR3 in DNA: TGTGCCAGCAGTGAAGGACCGGTCTCCTACGAGCAGTACTTC. It translates to CASSEGPVSYEQYF. V usage is TRBV6-1 and J usage is TRBJ2-7; D is ambiguous. Trimming left V 1 base short and J 0 bases short, with 7 bases between. The CDR3 extends over 14 amino acids. Germline V gene data show CDR1 as MNHNS and CDR2 as SASEGT.

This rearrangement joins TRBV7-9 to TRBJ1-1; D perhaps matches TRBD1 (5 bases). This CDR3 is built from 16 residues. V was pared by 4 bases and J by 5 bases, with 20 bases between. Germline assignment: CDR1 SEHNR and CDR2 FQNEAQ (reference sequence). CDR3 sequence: CASSSKGRGRETEAFF. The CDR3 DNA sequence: TGTGCCAGCAGCTCGAAGGGGCGAGGGAGGGAAACTGAAGCTTTCTTT. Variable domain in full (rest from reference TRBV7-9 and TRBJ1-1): DTGVSQNPRHKITKRGQNVTFRCDPISEHNRLYWYRQTLGQGPEFLTYFQNEAQLEKSRLLSDRFSAERPKGSFSTLEIQRTEQGDSAMYLCASSSKGRGRETEAFFGQGTRLTVV.

CDR3 residues: CASSVGTYEQYF. The CDR3 region has the DNA TGTGCCAGTAGCGTGGGGACCTACGAGCAGTACTTC. V gene TRBV19 combines with J gene TRBJ2-7; D gene ambiguous. The V end lost 6 bases, the J end lost 2 bases, and 8 bases lay between the germline ends. The CDR3 spans 12 residues. From germline, CDR1 is LNHDA and CDR2 SQIVND (reference sequence).

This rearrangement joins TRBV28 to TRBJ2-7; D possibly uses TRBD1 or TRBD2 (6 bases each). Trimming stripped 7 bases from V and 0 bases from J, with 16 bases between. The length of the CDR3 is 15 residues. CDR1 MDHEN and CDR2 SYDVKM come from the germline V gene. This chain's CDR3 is CASNKGGSPSYEQYF. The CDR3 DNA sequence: TGTGCCAGCAACAAGGGGGGAAGTCCCTCCTACGAGCAGTACTTC.